This record covers a single T cell receptor (beta chain). This record belongs to a study of blood T cell repertoires in COVID-19. Study-level information: From the United States, Italy and Spain came samples of acute and convalescent COVID-19. Sources were T cells, B-cell-depleted T cells, or PBMCs; the material itself was cDNA or gDNA.

Some clones are missing from TCRdb's copy, which holds only in-frame ones; the method was immunoSEQ multiplex PCR. The table includes around 87,000 clones, around four fifths detected once. Sequenced input: peripheral blood. The sequence was collected from a human donor in a cohort sampled during active COVID-19.

This chain's CDR3 is CASRRLAGAQCYF. CDR3 nucleotides: TGTGCCAGCAGGAGGCTAGCGGGGGCCCAGTGCTACTTC. The chain is built from TRBV11-2 and TRBJ2-5; 10 bases align to TRBD2. CDR1 and CDR2 from the germline V gene are SGHAT and FQNNGV. V was pared by 6 bases and J by 14 bases, with 12 bases of the junction left unmatched. The CDR3 covers 13 residues.